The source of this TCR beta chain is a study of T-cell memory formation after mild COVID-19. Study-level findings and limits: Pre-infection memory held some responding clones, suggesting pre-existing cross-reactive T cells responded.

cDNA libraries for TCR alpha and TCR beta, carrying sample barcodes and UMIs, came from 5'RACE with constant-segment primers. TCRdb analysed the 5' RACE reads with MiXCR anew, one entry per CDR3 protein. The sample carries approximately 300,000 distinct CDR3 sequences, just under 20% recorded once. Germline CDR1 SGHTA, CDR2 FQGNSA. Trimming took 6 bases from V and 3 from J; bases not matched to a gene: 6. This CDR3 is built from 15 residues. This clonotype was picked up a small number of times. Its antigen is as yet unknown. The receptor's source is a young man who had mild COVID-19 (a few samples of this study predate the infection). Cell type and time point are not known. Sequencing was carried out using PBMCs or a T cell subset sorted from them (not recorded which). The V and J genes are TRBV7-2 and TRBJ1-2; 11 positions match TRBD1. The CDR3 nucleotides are TGTGCCAGCAGATATCCGGGACAGGGGGACTATGGCTACACCTTC. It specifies CASRYPGQGDYGYTF. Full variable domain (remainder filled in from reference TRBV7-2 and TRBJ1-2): GAGVSQSPSNKVTEKGKDVELRCDPISGHTALYWYRQSLGQGLEFLIYFQGNSAPDKSGLPSDRFSAERTGGSVSTLTIQRTQQEDSAVYLCASRYPGQGDYGYTFGSGTRLTVV.